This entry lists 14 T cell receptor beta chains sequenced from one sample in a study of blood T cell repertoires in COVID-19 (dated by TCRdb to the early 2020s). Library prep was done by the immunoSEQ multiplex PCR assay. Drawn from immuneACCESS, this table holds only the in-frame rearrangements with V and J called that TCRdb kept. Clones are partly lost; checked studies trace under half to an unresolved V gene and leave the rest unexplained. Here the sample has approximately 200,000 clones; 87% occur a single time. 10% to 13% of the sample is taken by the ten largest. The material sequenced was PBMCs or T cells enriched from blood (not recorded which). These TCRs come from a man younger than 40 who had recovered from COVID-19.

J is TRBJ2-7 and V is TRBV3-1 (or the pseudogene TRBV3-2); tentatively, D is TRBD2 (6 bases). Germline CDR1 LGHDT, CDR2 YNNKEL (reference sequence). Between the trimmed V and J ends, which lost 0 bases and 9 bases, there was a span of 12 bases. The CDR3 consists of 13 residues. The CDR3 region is CASSQDSSGRQYF. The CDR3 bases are TGTGCCAGCAGCCAAGATTCCAGCGGGCGGCAGTACTTC.

This CDR3 is CASSPKGLAGPYNEQFF. The DNA for the CDR3 is TGTGCCAGCAGCCCCAAGGGACTAGCGGGTCCCTACAATGAGCAGTTCTTC. V is TRBV7-8 and J is TRBJ2-1; 12 bases match TRBD2. The CDR3 is 17 residues long. With V trimmed by 5 bases and J by 2 bases, 7 bases remained unmatched. CDR1 and CDR2 from the germline V gene are SGHVS and FQNEAQ.

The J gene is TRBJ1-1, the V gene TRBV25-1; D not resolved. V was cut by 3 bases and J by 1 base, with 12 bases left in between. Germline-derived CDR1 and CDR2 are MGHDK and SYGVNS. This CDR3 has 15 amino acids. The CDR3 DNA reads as TGTGCCAGCAGTGACCGTCAAAGACAGAACACTGAAGCTTTCTTT. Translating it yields CASSDRQRQNTEAFF. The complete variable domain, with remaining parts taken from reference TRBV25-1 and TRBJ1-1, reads EADIYQTPRYLVIGTGKKITLECSQTMGHDKMYWYQQDPGMELHLIHYSYGVNSTEKGDLSSESTVSRIRTEHFPLTLESARPSHTSQYLCASSDRQRQNTEAFFGQGTRLTVV.

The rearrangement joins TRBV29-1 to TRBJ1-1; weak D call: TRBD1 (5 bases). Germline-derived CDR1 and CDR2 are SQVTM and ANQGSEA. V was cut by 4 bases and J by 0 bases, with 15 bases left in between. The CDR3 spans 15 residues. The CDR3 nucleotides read TGCAGCGTTGCTGTGACAGTGGACATGAACACTGAAGCTTTCTTT. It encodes CSVAVTVDMNTEAFF. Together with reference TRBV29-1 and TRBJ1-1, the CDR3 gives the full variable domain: SAVISQKPSRDICQRGTSLTIQCQVDSQVTMMFWYRQQPGQSLTLIATANQGSEATYESGFVIDKFPISRPNLTFSTLTVSNMSPEDSSIYLCSVAVTVDMNTEAFFGQGTRLTVV.

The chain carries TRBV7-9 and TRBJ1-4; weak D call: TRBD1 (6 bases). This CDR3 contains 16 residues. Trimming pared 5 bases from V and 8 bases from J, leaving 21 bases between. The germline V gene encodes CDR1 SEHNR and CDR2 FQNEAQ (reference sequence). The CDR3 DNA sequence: TGTGCCAGCAGCAAGGGACTCCCGCGGGGGCACGAAAAACTGTTTTTT. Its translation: CASSKGLPRGHEKLFF.

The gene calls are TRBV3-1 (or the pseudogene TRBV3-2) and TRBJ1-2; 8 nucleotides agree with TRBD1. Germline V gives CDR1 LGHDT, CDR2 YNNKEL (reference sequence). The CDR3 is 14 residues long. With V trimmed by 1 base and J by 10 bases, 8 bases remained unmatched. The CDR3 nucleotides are TGTGCCAGCAGCCAAGCCTCGGACAGGGCGTTCTACACCTTC. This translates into CASSQASDRAFYTF.

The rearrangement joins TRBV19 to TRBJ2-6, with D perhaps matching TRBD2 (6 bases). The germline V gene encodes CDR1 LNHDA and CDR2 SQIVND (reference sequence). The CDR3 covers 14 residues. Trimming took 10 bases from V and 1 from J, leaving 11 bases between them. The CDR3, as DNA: TGTGCCACCTTCGCGGGGTCTGGGGCCAACGTCCTGACTTTC. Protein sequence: CATFAGSGANVLTF. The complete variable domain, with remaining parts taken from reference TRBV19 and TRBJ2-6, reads DGGITQSPKYLFRKEGQNVTLSCEQNLNHDAMYWYRQDPGQGLRLIYYSQIVNDFQKGDIAEGYSVSREKKESFPLTVTSAQKNPTAFYLCATFAGSGANVLTFGAGSRLTVL.

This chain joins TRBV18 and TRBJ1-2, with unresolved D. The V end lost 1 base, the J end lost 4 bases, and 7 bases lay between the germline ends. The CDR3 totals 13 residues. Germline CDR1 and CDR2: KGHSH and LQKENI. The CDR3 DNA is TGTGCCAGCTCACCACGAACAATCTATGGCTACACCTTC. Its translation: CASSPRTIYGYTF.

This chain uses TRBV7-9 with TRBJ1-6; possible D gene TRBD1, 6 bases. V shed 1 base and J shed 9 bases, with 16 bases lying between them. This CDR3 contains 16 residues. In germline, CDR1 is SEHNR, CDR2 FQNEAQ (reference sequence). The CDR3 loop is CASSLGRGRSGSPLHF. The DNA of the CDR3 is TGTGCCAGCAGCTTAGGCAGGGGACGTTCGGGTTCACCCCTCCACTTT. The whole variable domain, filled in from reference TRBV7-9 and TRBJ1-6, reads DTGVSQNPRHKITKRGQNVTFRCDPISEHNRLYWYRQTLGQGPEFLTYFQNEAQLEKSRLLSDRFSAERPKGSFSTLEIQRTEQGDSAMYLCASSLGRGRSGSPLHFGNGTRLTVT.

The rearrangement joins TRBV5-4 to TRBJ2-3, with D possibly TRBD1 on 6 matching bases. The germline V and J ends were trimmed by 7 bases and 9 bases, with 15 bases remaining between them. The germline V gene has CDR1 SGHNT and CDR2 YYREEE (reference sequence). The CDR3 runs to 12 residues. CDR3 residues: CASGRDIVTQYF. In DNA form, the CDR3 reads TGTGCCAGCGGCAGGGACATTGTGACGCAGTATTTT. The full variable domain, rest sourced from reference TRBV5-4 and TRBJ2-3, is ETGVTQSPTHLIKTRGQQVTLRCSSQSGHNTVSWYQQALGQGPQFIFQYYREEENGRGNFPPRFSGLQFPNYSSELNVNALELDDSALYLCASGRDIVTQYFGPGTRLTVL.

The CDR3 DNA reads TGCGCCAGCAGCACCCCAGGGTCAGATACGCAGTATTTT. The encoded protein is CASSTPGSDTQYF. This chain uses TRBV5-1 with TRBJ2-3; the D gene is possibly TRBD1 (5 bases). V was trimmed by 4 bases and J by 4 bases, leaving 10 bases between them. CDR3 length equals 13 residues. Germline CDR1 SGHRS, CDR2 YFSETQ. The full variable domain, completed using reference TRBV5-1 and TRBJ2-3, is KAGVTQTPRYLIKTRGQQVTLSCSPISGHRSVSWYQQTPGQGLQFLFEYFSETQRNKGNFPGRFSGRQFSNSRSEMNVSTLELGDSALYLCASSTPGSDTQYFGPGTRLTVL.

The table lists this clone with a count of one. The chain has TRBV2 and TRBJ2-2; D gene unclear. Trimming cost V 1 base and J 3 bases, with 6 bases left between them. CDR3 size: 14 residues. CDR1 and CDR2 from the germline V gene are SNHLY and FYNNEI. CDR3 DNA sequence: TGTGCCAGCAGTGAAGGGCAGGACACCGGGGAGCTGTTTTTT. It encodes CASSEGQDTGELFF.

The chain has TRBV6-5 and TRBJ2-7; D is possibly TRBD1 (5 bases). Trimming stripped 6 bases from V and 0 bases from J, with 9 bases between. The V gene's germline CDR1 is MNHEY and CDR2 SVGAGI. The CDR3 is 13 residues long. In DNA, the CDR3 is TGTGCCAGCAGGGACGACAGCTCCTACGAGCAGTACTTC. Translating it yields CASRDDSSYEQYF.

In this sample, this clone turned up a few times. The DNA of the CDR3 is TGTGCCAGCAGTCCTATTTATAATTCACCCCTCCACTTT. Amino acid sequence: CASSPIYNSPLHF. J is TRBJ1-6 and V is TRBV12-3 or TRBV12-4; D is unclear. This CDR3 is built from 13 residues. V was pared by 5 bases and J by 4 bases, with 6 bases between.